Given below is one T cell receptor (beta chain) in context. What it binds is unknown. Attachment of unique molecular identifiers to individual cDNA molecules was performed. TCRdb reprocessed the 5' RACE reads with MiXCR, giving one entry per CDR3 protein. The sample records 75,000 to 100,000 distinct CDR3 sequences, approximately 15% being singletons. This sample was taken from a study of early T cells in non-severe SARS-CoV-2 infection. Study as a whole: RNA in bulk from unsorted whole blood was sequenced, and chains were unpaired.

CDR3 size: 17 residues. V dropped 5 bases and J dropped 5; count of bases not matched to a gene: 9. CDR1 and CDR2 from the germline V gene are MNHEY and SMNVEV (reference sequence). Study-wide points: VDJdb matching favored anti-spike CD8 responses, missing private and CD4 specificities.

V and J are TRBV27 and TRBJ2-3, with 14 positions matching TRBD2. The TCR sequence derives from an adult who was a healthcare worker with PCR-confirmed SARS-CoV-2 infection or an uninfected control (not recorded which). Sequencing was performed on whole blood. The CDR3 is CASSRSWTSGRKDTQYF. CDR3 nucleotides: TGTGCCAGCAGTCGTTCTTGGACTAGCGGGAGGAAAGATACGCAGTATTTT.